This TCR beta chain was recovered during a study of T cell changes during pregnancy in multiple sclerosis. CDR3 size: 15 residues. Germline CDR1 reads SGHRS; CDR2 reads YFSETQ. The V end lost 4 bases, the J end lost 5 bases, and 18 bases lay between the germline ends. Method: immunoSEQ multiplex PCR; TCRdb's copy keeps in-frame clones and lacks some. Of about 48,000 clones listed, about nine tenths are singletons. The sequence came from a female donor with multiple sclerosis, enrolled in a pregnancy study. Here the sequenced sample was CD4+ T cells from peripheral blood mononuclear cells, taken in the third trimester of pregnancy. The chain has TRBV5-1 and TRBJ2-5, with TRBD2 as a possible D gene (6 bases). CDR3 DNA sequence: TGCGCCAGCAGCCCGGGTGGGCACGGAGGGGAGACCCAGTACTTC. It translates to CASSPGGHGGETQYF.